Listed below are T cell receptor beta chains from one sample, sequenced in a study of radiation and T cells in renal cell carcinoma. TCRdb's table, derived via immunoSEQ multiplex PCR, lists solely in-frame clones and lacks some. The table lists 50,000 to 75,000 clones, roughly 79% of them singletons. Material: blood, obtained from a patient whose treatment included radiotherapy and nephrectomy. These receptors all stem from a man between 60 and 70 years old with renal cell carcinoma. The CDR3 runs from the conserved cysteine through the conserved F or W. A D gene is named only where the DNA matches it firmly. The size entry is marked missing in some rows and otherwise reads once, few, many or a size class.

TRBD2	TRBV13	.	TRBJ2-2	CASSPSGTNTGELFF	TGTGCCAGCAGCCCTAGCGGAACGAACACCGGGGAGCTGTTTTTT
.	TRBV7-9	.	TRBJ2-5	CASSGRDPVLYF	TGTGCCAGCAGCGGACGGGACCCAGTTCTGTACTTC
.	TRBV4-2	once	TRBJ2-3	CASSQNTPDTQYF	TGTGCCAGCAGCCAAAATACCCCAGATACGCAGTATTTT
.	TRBV6-5	.	TRBJ1-3	CASSLTWFSGNTIYF	TGTGCCAGCAGCCTCACCTGGTTCTCTGGAAACACCATATATTTT
TRBD1	TRBV19	.	TRBJ2-3	CASSIGQGPTDTQYF	TGTGCCAGTAGTATAGGACAGGGGCCCACAGATACGCAGTATTTT
TRBD2	TRBV10-3	few	TRBJ2-1	CAIARETYSYNEQFF	TGTGCCATCGCGCGGGAGACGTACTCCTACAATGAGCAGTTCTTC
.	TRBV5-6	.	TRBJ1-6	CASSSRNSPLHF	TGTGCCAGCAGCTCGAGGAATTCACCCCTCCACTTT
TRBD1	TRBV5-1	.	TRBJ1-2	CASLPGQGVSDYGYTF	TGCGCCAGCTTACCGGGACAGGGGGTCTCCGACTATGGCTACACCTTC
.	TRBV10-1	.	TRBJ1-1	CASSSVIF	TGCGCCAGCAGTTCTGTAATCTTT
.	TRBV29-1	.	TRBJ1-2	CSVAGRTYGYTF	TGCAGCGTTGCGGGCAGGACCTATGGCTACACCTTC
.	TRBV6-1	.	TRBJ1-3	CASSATRQARNTIYF	TGTGCCAGCAGTGCAACCAGACAGGCCCGGAACACCATATATTTT
.	TRBV6-1	few	TRBJ1-3	CASRDASYTIYF	TGTGCCAGCAGAGACGCCTCGTACACCATATATTTT
TRBD2	TRBV9	.	TRBJ2-3	CASSVASGYLTDTQYF	TGTGCCAGCAGCGTGGCTAGCGGATACCTCACAGATACGCAGTATTTT
.	TRBV25-1	many	TRBJ1-2	CASSDPGANYGYTF	TGTGCCAGCAGTGATCCGGGGGCTAACTATGGCTACACCTTC
.	TRBV6-1	.	TRBJ2-5	CASSETRAGGTQYF	TGTGCCAGCAGTGAAACCCGGGCCGGTGGGACCCAGTACTTC
TRBD2	TRBV7-8	.	TRBJ2-1	CASSLAGGAYNEQFF	TGTGCCAGCAGCTTAGCCGGGGGGGCCTACAATGAGCAGTTCTTC
TRBD2	TRBV7-2	once	TRBJ2-3	CASSATSGGGPQYF	TGTGCCAGCAGCGCCACTAGCGGGGGGGGGCCGCAGTATTTT
TRBD2	TRBV5-6	.	TRBJ2-3	CASRRLAGSTDTQYF	TGTGCCAGCAGAAGACTAGCGGGGAGCACAGATACGCAGTATTTT
.	TRBV7-2	.	TRBJ1-2	CASSLGDYGYTF	TGTGCCAGCAGCTTAGGAGACTATGGCTACACCTTC
.	TRBV7-2	once	TRBJ1-4	CASSLRAPTNEKLFF	TGTGCCAGCAGCTTAAGGGCACCAACTAATGAAAAACTGTTTTTT
TRBD1	TRBV6-6	.	TRBJ2-7	CASSEGQGEFEQYF	TGTGCCAGTTCCGAGGGACAGGGAGAGTTCGAGCAGTACTTC
TRBD2	TRBV27	.	TRBJ2-7	CASSPGLAGGQTTSVYEQYF	TGTGCCAGCAGTCCGGGACTAGCGGGGGGCCAAACAACCTCTGTCTACGAGCAGTACTTC
.	TRBV9	.	TRBJ1-4	CASSVSPKRNEKLFF	TGTGCCAGCAGCGTATCTCCTAAACGAAATGAAAAACTGTTTTTT
.	TRBV27	.	TRBJ1-5	CASSGPGQPQHF	TGTGCCAGCAGTGGTCCGGGACAGCCCCAGCATTTT
TRBD1	TRBV19	.	TRBJ2-2	CASRRQGNGAGELFF	TGTGCCAGTAGAAGACAGGGGAACGGGGCCGGGGAGCTGTTTTTT
.	TRBV30	.	TRBJ1-5	CAWSVARGNQPQHF	TGTGCCTGGAGTGTAGCCAGGGGAAATCAGCCCCAGCATTTT
.	TRBV9	.	TRBJ1-2	CASSWTADYGYTF	TGTGCCAGCAGCTGGACAGCCGACTATGGCTACACCTTC
TRBD1	TRBV5-1	.	TRBJ2-5	CASSSLQGEETQYF	TGCGCCAGCAGCTCCCTCCAGGGGGAAGAGACCCAGTACTTC
.	TRBV2	.	TRBJ1-1	CASNRNLGNTEAFF	TGTGCCAGCAATAGAAATCTGGGGAACACTGAAGCTTTCTTT
.	TRBV7-3	.	TRBJ2-3	CASSEGDRPGDTQYF	TGTGCCAGCAGCGAAGGGGATAGGCCGGGGGATACGCAGTATTTT
.	TRBV11-3	.	TRBJ2-2	CASSLIPGPTGELFF	TGTGCCAGCAGCTTGATTCCAGGACCGACCGGGGAGCTGTTTTTT
TRBD2	TRBV13	few	TRBJ2-1	CASSRSGLAGGEQFF	TGTGCCAGCAGCCGATCAGGACTAGCGGGTGGTGAGCAGTTCTTC
TRBD1	TRBV5-1	.	TRBJ1-5	CASSLLRDRGCFLPRSNQPQHF	TGCGCCAGCAGCTTACTCCGGGACAGGGGGTGTTTTCTCCCGAGGAGCAATCAGCCCCAGCATTTT
.	TRBV5-1	.	TRBJ2-5	CASSLDGSLGETQYF	TGCGCCAGCAGCTTGGACGGGAGCCTGGGAGAGACCCAGTACTTC
TRBD1	TRBV6-6	.	TRBJ2-5	CASSSTGDPQETQYF	TGTGCCAGCAGTTCCACAGGGGACCCTCAAGAGACCCAGTACTTC
TRBD2	TRBV5-1	.	TRBJ2-3	CASSTTSPADTQYF	TGCGCCAGCAGCACGACTAGCCCCGCAGATACGCAGTATTTT
TRBD1	TRBV4-1	.	TRBJ1-4	CASSQDLGQGATNEKLFF	TGCGCCAGCAGCCAAGATTTGGGACAGGGAGCAACTAATGAAAAACTGTTTTTT
.	TRBV7-9	.	TRBJ1-1	CASSLAGYGTSDTEAFF	TGTGCCAGCAGCTTAGCGGGGTACGGGACCTCTGACACTGAAGCTTTCTTT
.	TRBV30	.	TRBJ1-4	CAWGPPGREGEKLFF	TGTGCCTGGGGCCCCCCAGGGAGGGAGGGTGAAAAACTGTTTTTT
TRBD2	TRBV9	few	TRBJ2-5	CASSSLAGQETQYF	TGTGCCAGCAGCAGTCTAGCGGGGCAAGAGACCCAGTACTTC
TRBD2	TRBV10-3	.	TRBJ2-1	CAINGAGEPNEQFF	TGTGCCATCAACGGAGCGGGAGAGCCCAATGAGCAGTTCTTC
.	TRBV4-2	.	TRBJ1-2	CASSQDLPDGSSAVAYTF	TGTGCCAGCAGCCAAGATTTACCGGACGGATCCTCCGCGGTGGCCTACACCTTC
.	TRBV7-9	.	TRBJ2-3	CASSLLEADTQYF	TGTGCCAGCAGCTTACTTGAGGCAGATACGCAGTATTTT
.	TRBV5-1	.	TRBJ2-3	CASSLGGRATDTQYF	TGCGCCAGCAGCTTGGGGGGCAGGGCAACAGATACGCAGTATTTT
.	TRBV11-3	few	TRBJ2-5	CASKGGWSETQYF	TGTGCCAGCAAAGGAGGGTGGAGCGAGACCCAGTACTTC
TRBD1	TRBV5-1	once	TRBJ2-5	CASSGTEHQETQYF	TGCGCCAGCAGCGGGACAGAGCACCAAGAGACCCAGTACTTC
TRBD1	TRBV7-8	.	TRBJ2-2	CASSQLRTGGGNTGELFF	TGTGCCAGCAGCCAATTGAGGACAGGGGGCGGAAACACCGGGGAGCTGTTTTTT
.	TRBV6-6	.	TRBJ1-1	CASRQGLGNTEAFF	TGTGCCAGCAGGCAGGGCCTAGGGAACACTGAAGCTTTCTTT